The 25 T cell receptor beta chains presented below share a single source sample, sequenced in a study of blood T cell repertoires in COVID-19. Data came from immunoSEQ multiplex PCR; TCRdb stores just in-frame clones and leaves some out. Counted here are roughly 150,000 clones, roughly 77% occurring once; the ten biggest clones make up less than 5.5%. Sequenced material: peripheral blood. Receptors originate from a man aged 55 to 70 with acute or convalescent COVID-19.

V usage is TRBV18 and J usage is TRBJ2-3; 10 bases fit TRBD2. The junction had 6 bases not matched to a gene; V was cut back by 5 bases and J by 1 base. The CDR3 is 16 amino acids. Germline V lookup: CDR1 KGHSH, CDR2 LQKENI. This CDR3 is CASSVTGTSGTDTQYF. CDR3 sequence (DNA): TGTGCCAGCTCAGTAACCGGGACTAGCGGCACAGATACGCAGTATTTT.

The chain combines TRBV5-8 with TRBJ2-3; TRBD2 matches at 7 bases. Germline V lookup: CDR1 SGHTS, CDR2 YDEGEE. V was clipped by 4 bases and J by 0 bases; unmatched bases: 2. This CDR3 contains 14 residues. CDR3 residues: CASSSSGSTDTQYF. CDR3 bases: TGTGCCAGCAGCAGTAGCGGGAGCACAGATACGCAGTATTTT.

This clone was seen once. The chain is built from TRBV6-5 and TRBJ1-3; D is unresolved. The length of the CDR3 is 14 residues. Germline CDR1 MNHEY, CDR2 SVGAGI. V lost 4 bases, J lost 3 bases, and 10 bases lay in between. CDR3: CASSSGLGGNTIYF. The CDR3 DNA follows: TGTGCCAGCAGTTCCGGCCTAGGTGGAAACACCATATATTTT.

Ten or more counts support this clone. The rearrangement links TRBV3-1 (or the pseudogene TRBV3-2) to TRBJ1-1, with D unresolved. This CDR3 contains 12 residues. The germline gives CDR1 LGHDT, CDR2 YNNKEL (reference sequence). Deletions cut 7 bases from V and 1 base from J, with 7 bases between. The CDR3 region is CASTRGNTEAFF. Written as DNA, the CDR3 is TGTGCCAGCACCCGGGGGAACACTGAAGCTTTCTTT.

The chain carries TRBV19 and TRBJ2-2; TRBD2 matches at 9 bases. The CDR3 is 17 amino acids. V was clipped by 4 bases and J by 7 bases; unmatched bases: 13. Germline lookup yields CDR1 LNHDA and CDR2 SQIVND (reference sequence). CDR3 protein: CASSTLAGAVQIGELFF. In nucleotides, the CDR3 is TGTGCCAGTAGTACTTTAGCGGGAGCGGTTCAAATCGGGGAGCTGTTTTTT.

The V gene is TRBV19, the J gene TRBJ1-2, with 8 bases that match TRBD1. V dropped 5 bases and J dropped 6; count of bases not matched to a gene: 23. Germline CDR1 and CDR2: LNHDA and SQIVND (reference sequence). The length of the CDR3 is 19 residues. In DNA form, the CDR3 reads TGTGCCAGTAGTCCGGGCATCACGGGCAGGGGGCAAACCAACCATGGCTACACCTTC. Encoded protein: CASSPGITGRGQTNHGYTF. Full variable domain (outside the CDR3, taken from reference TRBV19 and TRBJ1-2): DGGITQSPKYLFRKEGQNVTLSCEQNLNHDAMYWYRQDPGQGLRLIYYSQIVNDFQKGDIAEGYSVSREKKESFPLTVTSAQKNPTAFYLCASSPGITGRGQTNHGYTFGSGTRLTVV.

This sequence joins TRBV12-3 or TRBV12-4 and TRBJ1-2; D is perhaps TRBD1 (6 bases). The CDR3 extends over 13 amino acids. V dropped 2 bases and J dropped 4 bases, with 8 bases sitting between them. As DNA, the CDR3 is TGTGCCAGCAGTTTAATAGGGGGCTATGGCTACACCTTC. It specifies CASSLIGGYGYTF.

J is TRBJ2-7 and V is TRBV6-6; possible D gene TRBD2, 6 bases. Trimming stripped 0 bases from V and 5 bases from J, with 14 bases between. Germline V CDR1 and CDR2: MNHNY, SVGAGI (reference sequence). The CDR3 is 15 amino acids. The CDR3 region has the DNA TGTGCCAGCAGTTACTCGAGGTACGGGAGAAACGAGCAGTACTTC. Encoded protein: CASSYSRYGRNEQYF.

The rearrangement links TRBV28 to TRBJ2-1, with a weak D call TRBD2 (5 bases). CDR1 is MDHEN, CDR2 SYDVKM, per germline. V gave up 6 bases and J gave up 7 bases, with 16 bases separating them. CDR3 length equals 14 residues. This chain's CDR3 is CASSEGGRKNEQFF. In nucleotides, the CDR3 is TGTGCCAGCAGCGAGGGTGGCAGGAAGAATGAGCAGTTCTTC. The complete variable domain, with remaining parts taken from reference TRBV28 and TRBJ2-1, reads DVKVTQSSRYLVKRTGEKVFLECVQDMDHENMFWYRQDPGLGLRLIYFSYDVKMKEKGDIPEGYSVSREKKERFSLILESASTNQTSMYLCASSEGGRKNEQFFGPGTRLTVL.

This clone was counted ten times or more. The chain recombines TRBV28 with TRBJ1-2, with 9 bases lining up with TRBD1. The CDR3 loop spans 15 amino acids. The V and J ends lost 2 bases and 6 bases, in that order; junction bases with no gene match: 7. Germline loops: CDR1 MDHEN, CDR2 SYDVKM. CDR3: CASSLHTGQGNGYTF. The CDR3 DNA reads TGTGCCAGCAGTTTACATACCGGACAGGGGAATGGCTACACCTTC.

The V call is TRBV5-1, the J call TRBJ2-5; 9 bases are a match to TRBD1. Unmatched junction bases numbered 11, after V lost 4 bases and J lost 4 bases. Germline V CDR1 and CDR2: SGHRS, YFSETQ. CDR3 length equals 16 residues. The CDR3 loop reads CASSQGTGYIGETQYF. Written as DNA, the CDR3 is TGCGCCAGCAGCCAAGGGACAGGGTATATCGGAGAGACCCAGTACTTC.

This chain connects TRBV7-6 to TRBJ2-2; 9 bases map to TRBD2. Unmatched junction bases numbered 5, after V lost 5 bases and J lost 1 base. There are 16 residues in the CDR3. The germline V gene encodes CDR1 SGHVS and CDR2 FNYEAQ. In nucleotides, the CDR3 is TGTGCCAGCAGCCTCACGACTAGCGGGAACACCGGGGAGCTGTTTTTT. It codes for CASSLTTSGNTGELFF.

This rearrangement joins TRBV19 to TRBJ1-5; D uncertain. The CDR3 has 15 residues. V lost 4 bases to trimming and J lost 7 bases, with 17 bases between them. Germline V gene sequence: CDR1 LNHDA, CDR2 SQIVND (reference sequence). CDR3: CASSTYTVTGQPQHF. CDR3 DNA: TGTGCCAGTAGTACTTACACGGTTACGGGACAGCCCCAGCATTTT.

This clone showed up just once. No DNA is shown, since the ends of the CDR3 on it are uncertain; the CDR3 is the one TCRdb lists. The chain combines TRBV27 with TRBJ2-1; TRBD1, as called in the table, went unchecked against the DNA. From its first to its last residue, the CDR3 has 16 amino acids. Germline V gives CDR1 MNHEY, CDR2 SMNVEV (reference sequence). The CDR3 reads CASSSSPQGAYNEQFF.

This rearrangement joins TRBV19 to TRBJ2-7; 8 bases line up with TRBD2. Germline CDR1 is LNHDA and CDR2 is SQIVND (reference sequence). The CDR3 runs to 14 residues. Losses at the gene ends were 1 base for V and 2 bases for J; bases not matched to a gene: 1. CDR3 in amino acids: CASSIVAGTYEQYF. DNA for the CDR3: TGTGCCAGTAGTATAGTAGCGGGAACCTACGAGCAGTACTTC.

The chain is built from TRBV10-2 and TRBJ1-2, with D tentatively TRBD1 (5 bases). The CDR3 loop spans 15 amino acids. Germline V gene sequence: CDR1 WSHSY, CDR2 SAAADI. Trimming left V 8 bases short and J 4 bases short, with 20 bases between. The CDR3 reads CASPRRVGQIYGYTF. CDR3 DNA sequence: TGCGCCAGCCCTCGCAGGGTAGGCCAAATCTATGGCTACACCTTC.

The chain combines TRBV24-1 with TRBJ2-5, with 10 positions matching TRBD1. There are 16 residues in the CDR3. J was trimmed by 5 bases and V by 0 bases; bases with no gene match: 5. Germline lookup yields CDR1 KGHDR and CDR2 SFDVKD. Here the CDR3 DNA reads TGTGCCACCAGTGATTTGCAGACAGGGGGCCTCGAGACCCAGTACTTC. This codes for CATSDLQTGGLETQYF.

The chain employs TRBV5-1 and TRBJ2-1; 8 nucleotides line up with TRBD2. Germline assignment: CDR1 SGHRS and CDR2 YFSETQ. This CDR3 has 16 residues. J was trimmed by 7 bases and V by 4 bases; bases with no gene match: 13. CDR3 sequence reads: CASSGKPGLGLNEQFF. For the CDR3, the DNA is TGCGCCAGCAGCGGCAAGCCGGGACTAGGGCTTAATGAGCAGTTCTTC.

The CDR3 DNA reads as TGTGCCAGCAGTTATGGGCGACGAGACTACGAGCAGTACTTC. Residues: CASSYGRRDYEQYF. This chain connects TRBV6-5 to TRBJ2-7; D uncertain. CDR1 is MNHEY and CDR2 is SVGAGI in the germline V gene. There are 14 residues in the CDR3. Trimming cost V 3 bases and J 3 bases, with 12 bases left between them.

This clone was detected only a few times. This CDR3 is CASSLREGRVEPQHF. The CDR3, as DNA: TGTGCCAGCAGCTTGAGGGAAGGGCGGGTGGAGCCCCAGCATTTT. The chain couples TRBV5-8 to TRBJ1-5; D gene ambiguous. This CDR3 contains 15 residues. CDR1 is SGHTS, CDR2 YDEGEE, per germline. V lost 1 base and J 8 bases, leaving 16 bases between the germline ends.

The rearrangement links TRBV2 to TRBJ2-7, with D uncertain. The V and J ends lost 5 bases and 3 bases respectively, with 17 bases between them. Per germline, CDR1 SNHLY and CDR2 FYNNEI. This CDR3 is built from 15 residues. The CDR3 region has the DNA TGTGCCAGCAGTTCCCACAGAGAATCCATCTACGAGCAGTACTTC. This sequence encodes CASSSHRESIYEQYF.

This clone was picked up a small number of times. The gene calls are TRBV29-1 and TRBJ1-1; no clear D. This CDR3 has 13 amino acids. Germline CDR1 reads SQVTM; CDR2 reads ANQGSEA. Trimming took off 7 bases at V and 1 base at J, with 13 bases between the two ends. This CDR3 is CSAEEWRNTEAFF. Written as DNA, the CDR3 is TGCAGCGCCGAGGAGTGGAGGAACACTGAAGCTTTCTTT.

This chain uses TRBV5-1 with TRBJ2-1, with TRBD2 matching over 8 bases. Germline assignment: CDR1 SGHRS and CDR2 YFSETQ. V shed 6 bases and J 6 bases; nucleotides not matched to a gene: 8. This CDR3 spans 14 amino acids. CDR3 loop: CASISGTRPNEQFF. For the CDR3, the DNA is TGCGCCAGCATCTCCGGGACTAGGCCCAATGAGCAGTTCTTC.

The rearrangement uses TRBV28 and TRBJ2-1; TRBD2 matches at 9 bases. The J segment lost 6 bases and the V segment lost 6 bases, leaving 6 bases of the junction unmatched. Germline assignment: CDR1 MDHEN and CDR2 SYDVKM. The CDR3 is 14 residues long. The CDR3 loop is CASRPGLATNEQFF. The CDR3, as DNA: TGTGCCAGCAGACCGGGACTAGCAACCAATGAGCAGTTCTTC.

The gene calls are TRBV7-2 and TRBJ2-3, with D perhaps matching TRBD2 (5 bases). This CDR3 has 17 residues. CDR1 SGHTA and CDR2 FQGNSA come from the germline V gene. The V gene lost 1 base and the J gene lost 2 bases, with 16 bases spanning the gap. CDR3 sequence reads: CASSLVGRGPITDTQYF. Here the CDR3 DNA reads TGTGCCAGCAGCTTAGTTGGCCGGGGTCCTATCACAGATACGCAGTATTTT. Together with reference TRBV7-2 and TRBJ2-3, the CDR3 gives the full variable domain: GAGVSQSPSNKVTEKGKDVELRCDPISGHTALYWYRQSLGQGLEFLIYFQGNSAPDKSGLPSDRFSAERTGGSVSTLTIQRTQQEDSAVYLCASSLVGRGPITDTQYFGPGTRLTVL.